This TCR beta chain was profiled in a study of T cells in narcolepsy. Study overall: Patients with NT1 or NT2 and healthy control donors were enrolled. Broader study findings: HCRT-specific and TRIB2-specific autoreactive clonotypes appeared among same-patient CSF and blood CD4+ clonotypes. Healthy controls reportedly lacked the autoreactive clonotypes serially found in patients' blood. Some memory CD4+ repertoires had no autoreactive clone sequences.

Method: immunoSEQ multiplex PCR; TCRdb's copy keeps in-frame clones and lacks some. The sample has some 14,000 clones; roughly nine tenths are singletons. A remark on this clone: Its matching antigen is unknown.

After removal of 5 bases from V and 4 bases from J, the junction contained 5 bases not matched to a gene. This CDR3 region has 14 residues. CDR1 and CDR2 from the germline V gene are MNHNS and SASEGT. The receptor comes from a human donor with narcolepsy. This chain joins TRBV6-1 and TRBJ2-3, with TRBD2 matching 8 bases. The sequencing input was CD45RA- memory CD4+ T cells from PBMCs. The CDR3 region is CASSWAGGSDTQYF. CDR3 DNA sequence: TGTGCCAGCAGTTGGGCGGGAGGCTCAGATACGCAGTATTTT.